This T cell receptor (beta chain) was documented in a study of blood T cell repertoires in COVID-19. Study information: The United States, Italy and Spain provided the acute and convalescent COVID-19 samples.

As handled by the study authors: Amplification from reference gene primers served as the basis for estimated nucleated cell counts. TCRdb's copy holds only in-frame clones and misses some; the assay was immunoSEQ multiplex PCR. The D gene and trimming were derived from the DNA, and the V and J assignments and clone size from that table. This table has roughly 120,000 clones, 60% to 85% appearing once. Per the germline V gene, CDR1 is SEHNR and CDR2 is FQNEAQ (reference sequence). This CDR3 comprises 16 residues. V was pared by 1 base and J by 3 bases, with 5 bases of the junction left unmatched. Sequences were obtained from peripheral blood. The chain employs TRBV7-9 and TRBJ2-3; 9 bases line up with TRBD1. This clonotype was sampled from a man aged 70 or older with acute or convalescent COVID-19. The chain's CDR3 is CASSLGAGQGTDTQYF. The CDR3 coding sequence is TGTGCCAGCAGCTTAGGAGCGGGACAGGGAACAGATACGCAGTATTTT.